The present entry profiles one T cell receptor (beta chain) with its context. The table lists this clone with a few counts. The clone's antigen remains unknown. Base-call qualities are not available, and no considerably larger clone is one nucleotide away. This entry is derived from a study of cytomegalovirus exposure and HLA in healthy donors (dated by TCRdb to the late 2010s). Some background on the complete study: An earlier analysis of approximately 640 of the donors reported about 290 Gb of sequence data and 100 million to 130 million unique TCR beta sequences from approximately 180 million T cells. The later analysis used no new phenotypic data to find candidate immune exposures, relying instead on TCR beta sequences and their occurrence across donors. Every repertoire in the discovery cohort had been generated on one and the same sequencing platform. To predict cytomegalovirus infection status, the study combined high-throughput TCR immunosequencing, statistical association of individual TCRs with disease status, and machine learning. To study patterns of TCR occurrence, a later analysis re-analyzed previously published TCR beta repertoires from 650 to 750 donors and added high-resolution HLA genotyping. Alongside the repertoire data, information on donor age, sex, ethnicity and CMV serostatus was compiled. Of the 300 to 500 genotyped donors, 81% were placed in the genetic ancestry cluster associated with self-reported Caucasian donors. The study used immunosequencing to profile the T cell repertoires of approximately 690 subjects and linked those repertoires to cytomegalovirus serostatus. In a later genetic analysis, genome-wide SNP genotypes for about three fifths of the 666 donors were used, and that subset was treated as a discovery cohort. Typing coverage differed by locus: A, B, C, DRB1 and DQB1 were typed in about 629-640 donors, DQA1 in approximately 520, DPA1 in nearly 610, and DPB1 in 450 to 490. Class I and class II HLA loci were covered by the typing at four-digit resolution. Because of strong linkage in the cohort, roughly five DR-DQ haplotypes were treated as single units for association and clustering. Besides the first cohort of about 730 subjects, a separate validation cohort made up of around 120 different subjects was used. An earlier analysis of 500 to 750 of the donors applied high-throughput TCR beta sequencing to assess whether each TCR beta V gene segment acted as functional or pseudogenic. On average, around 200,000 unique TCR beta nucleotide sequences were sequenced per donor among some 420 genotyped donors of the cohort, with roughly 18% of those sequences being non-productive. Roughly 290 gigabases of sequencing data and roughly 80 million unique TCR sequences made up an early release that covered about 640 HLA-typed donors. The study aimed to test whether cataloging public T cell receptors could reveal signatures of past pathogen exposure. Here is what the overall study found, with its caveats: CMV serostatus was the only immune exposure information available for the cohort. Cytomegalovirus status was reported to be diagnosed by the classifier with high specificity and sensitivity in both the original and validation cohorts. In a later analysis, TCR association rates were found to vary across HLA loci, with the most associated TCRs seen for DRB1 alleles and the fewest for HLA-C alleles. Assigning TCR associations to individual alleles was difficult when HLA alleles, especially DR and DQ, strongly co-occurred. A later genetic analysis associated a missense DCLRE1C variant with V-gene and J-gene trimming of TCR beta chains, and an independent cohort replicated the association. About 15 rarely observed V segments, including chromosome 9 orphons, were excluded from the earlier analysis of some 590 of the donors because counts were too low. A later analysis found that most CMV-associated TCR beta chains appeared HLA-restricted, with HLA associations seemingly driven largely by CMV exposure. Some IMGT-functional V segments, including TRBV6-2 and TRBV6-3, could not be told apart with the 87-base-pair reads, so those segments were excluded. According to a later genetic analysis, donors in an Asian-associated ancestry cluster had fewer N-insertions in productive TCRs than the roughly 660-donor mean. In a later analysis, HLA-associated TCR beta chains showed more clonal expansion and lower generation probabilities than non-associated chains that were equally common. Roughly uniform sequencing depth across donors was assumed in presence/absence analyses, although this assumption may not hold. In vitro tests confirmed that a few of the cytomegalovirus-associated TCR beta chains recognize cytomegalovirus antigens. In a later analysis, several top co-occurrence clusters were reported to appear linked to parvovirus B19, influenza, CMV and Epstein-Barr virus. The authors suggested that the approach could potentially be generalized to other disease states and immunological phenotypes. A further reported finding was that TCR beta sequences accurately predicted the HLA-A and HLA-B alleles for most subjects in the first cohort. The study listed approximately 150 TCR beta chains as associated with cytomegalovirus. At a false discovery rate of 0.05, a later analysis linked some 18,000 TCR beta sequences to specific HLA alleles. The sequencing pipeline was judged likely to have produced a cluster of highly shared sequence variants as a technical artifact. Because HLA typing was unavailable for some donors at each locus, only the typed subset was used in association tests. The cohort was sequenced for TCR beta chains only, and without alpha or paired-chain data the features that could be detected were limited. While some public TCRs were present in many individuals, most TCR sequences turned up only very rarely across donors. Correlated functional status among segregating V segments might reflect linkage disequilibrium, but an unknown experimental factor could not be ruled out. An earlier analysis of around 540 of the donors showed that most TCR beta V segments appeared in productive rearrangements either about 87% or about 30% of the time, which broadly matched IMGT annotations.

The cohort comprised some 730 healthy bone marrow donors. Cohort members were all nominally healthy when sampled, although unrecorded immune exposures were likely present. Of the 610 or so cohort members, 250 to 300 had positive CMV serostatus and just over 350 had negative CMV serostatus, and CMV serostatus was not recorded for the donor. Every donor gave a peripheral blood sample, and the peripheral blood mononuclear cells from that sample were used for TCR beta sequencing. Genomic DNA was extracted from the blood cell samples with the Qiagen DNeasy Blood Extraction Kit. The library was prepared using the immunoSEQ multiplex PCR assay. A mixture of 60 forward primers for TCR Vbeta segments and 13 reverse primers for TCR Jbeta segments was used in the multiplex PCR. The CDR3 region of rearranged TCR beta genes was amplified from genomic DNA by a multiplex PCR assay. Amplified TCR beta libraries were sequenced as 87-base-pair reads on the Illumina HiSeq System. The original pipeline was this. A later analysis counted about 80 million unique TCR beta chains across the 650 to 700 repertoires, and approximately 11 million of these chains were shared by at least two donors. Raw reads were error-corrected and collapsed into unique sequences by a nearest-neighbor algorithm in which closely related sequences were merged to remove PCR and sequencing errors. V, D and J gene segments were assigned by aligning CDR3 sequences to IMGT reference sequences. For a sequence to be retained, a match of at least six nucleotides to both a V gene segment and a J gene segment was required. Rearrangements were called productive when the CDR3 lacked stop codons and stayed in frame with V and J; all others were non-productive. CDR3 was defined by IMGT convention, running from the second conserved V-encoded cysteine to the conserved J-encoded phenylalanine. Sequences without an unambiguous match to a single V gene segment were excluded from the earlier analysis of 450 to 650 of the donors. In an earlier analysis of 450 to 700 of the donors, V segments were called functional above 56.7% productive rearrangements and were called segregating when the between-donor standard deviation exceeded 5%. A statistical classification framework was built for diagnosing cytomegalovirus status from the catalog of TCR beta chain sequences. In a later analysis, V and J genes were assigned by comparing TCR nucleotide sequences against IMGT/GENE-DB human TR gene sequences. A later analysis assigned CDR3 sequences and most-parsimonious VDJ recombination scenarios with the TCRdist pipeline. In a later analysis, every TCR beta chain was defined by the combination of its CDR3 amino acid sequence and its V-gene family, and reads without a unique V-gene family were dropped. To address suspected cross-contamination and a sequencing artifact, a later analysis removed under 600 highly shared, low-generation-probability nucleotide sequences. In a later analysis, a clonal expansion index for each public chain was calculated from normalized within-repertoire ranks of inferred template counts. In a later analysis, generation probabilities were computed using a VDJ recombination model fitted to out-of-frame rearrangements, and the results were checked against IGoR. Hypergeometric tests were used in a later analysis to score TCR-TCR, TCR-HLA and TCR-CMV co-occurrence, with a repertoire-size bias correction applied to the TCR pairs. False discovery rates were estimated in a later analysis by permuting HLA or CMV assignments 20 times. In a later analysis, co-occurring TCRs were grouped with DBSCAN, and TCRdist sequence similarity was added when clustering was performed within HLA-allele-positive subsets. Co-occurrence clustering excluded repertoires with fewer than 30,000 or more than 120,000 public chains, plus five with anomalous nucleotide sharing. TCRdb limited this immuneACCESS table to in-frame rearrangements with V and J called. A share of clones is missing; checked studies link under half to unresolved V genes, and the rest is unexplained. V and J calls plus clone size are reproduced from that table; the DNA served to infer D and trimming. Present in this sample are about 130,000 clones, around 72% of which were seen just once. Approximately 2.9% of the sample is in the top ten clones.

According to the germline V gene, CDR1 reads SGHRS and CDR2 reads YFSETQ. The CDR3, cysteine through phenylalanine, is 17 amino acids long. Only CDR3 DNA remains: 51 bases, in frame from the first base. V is cut back by 2 bases and J by 4 bases, with 7 bases in the junction unmatched. The chain is made from TRBV5-1 and TRBJ2-1, and 12 bases in between align with TRBD2. The sequencing sample was made of PBMCs. The TCR was taken from a human donor in good health. The DNA is as follows: TGCGCCAGCAGCTTCCGCGGGACTAGCGGGCCTTACAATGAGCAGTTCTTC. Its coded protein is CASSFRGTSGPYNEQFF.